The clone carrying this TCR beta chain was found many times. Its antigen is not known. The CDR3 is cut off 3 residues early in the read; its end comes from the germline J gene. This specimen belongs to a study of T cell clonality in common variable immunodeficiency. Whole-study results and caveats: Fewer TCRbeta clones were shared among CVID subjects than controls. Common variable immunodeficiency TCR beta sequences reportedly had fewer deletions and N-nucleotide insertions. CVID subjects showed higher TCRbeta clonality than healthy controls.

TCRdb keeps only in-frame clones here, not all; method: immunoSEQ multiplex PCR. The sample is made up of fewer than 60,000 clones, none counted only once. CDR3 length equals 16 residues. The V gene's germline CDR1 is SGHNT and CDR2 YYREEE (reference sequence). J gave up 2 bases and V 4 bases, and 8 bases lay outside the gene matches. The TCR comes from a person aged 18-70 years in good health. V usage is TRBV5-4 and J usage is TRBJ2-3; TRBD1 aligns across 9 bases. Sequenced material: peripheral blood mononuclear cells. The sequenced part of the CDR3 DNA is TGTGCCAGCAGCAAAATGACAGGGGGGTTCACAGATACG. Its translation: CASSKMTGGFTDT. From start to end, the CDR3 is CASSKMTGGFTDTQYF.